The clone carrying this T cell receptor beta chain occurred once. This entry comes from a study of CD8+ T cells in alopecia areata. Study as a whole: Tofacitinib was taken orally by treated patients, and the dose was 5 to 10 mg twice daily.

cDNA prepared by RNA extraction and subsequent reverse transcription served as the template for sequencing. Libraries were prepared by immunoSEQ multiplex PCR; TCRdb keeps only in-frame clonotypes and omits some of them. Found here are some 58,000 clones, 46% of them singletons; the top ten hold roughly 20%. The treatment was: oral pan-JAK inhibitor, 5-10 mg twice daily. Trimming took 6 bases from V and 1 from J, leaving 6 bases between them. Germline lookup yields CDR1 SEHNR and CDR2 FQNEAQ (reference sequence). This CDR3 has 12 amino acids. The chain is built from TRBV7-9 and TRBJ1-1, with D uncertain. The sequenced sample was CD8+ T cells sorted from blood, obtained at approximately week 36, from a patient treated with tofacitinib. The source is a human donor with alopecia areata. The CDR3 loop is CASRPANTEAFF. The DNA for the CDR3 is TGTGCCAGCAGGCCAGCGAACACTGAAGCTTTCTTT.